This entry lists 8 T cell receptor beta chains sequenced from one sample in a study of T cell responses to AZD1222 COVID-19 vaccine. Method: immunoSEQ multiplex PCR; TCRdb's copy keeps in-frame clones and lacks some. The data hold around 120,000 clones, with less than 90% observed a single time. Specimen: peripheral blood, collected on day 0 of AZD1222 vaccination. These receptors all stem from an adult in good health.

The chain joins TRBV6-4 to TRBJ2-2; D call uncertain. V was trimmed by 3 bases and J by 4 bases, leaving 6 bases between them. The CDR3 totals 13 residues. Germline lookup yields CDR1 MRHNA and CDR2 SNTAGT. CDR3 protein: CASSDRATGELFF. CDR3 in DNA: TGTGCCAGCAGTGATAGGGCCACCGGGGAGCTGTTTTTT.

The chain carries TRBV6-6 and TRBJ1-2; D is perhaps TRBD1 (5 bases). The CDR3 sequence is 14 residues long. Trimming pared 5 bases from V and 4 bases from J, leaving 14 bases between. Germline V CDR1 and CDR2: MNHNY, SVGAGI (reference sequence). The CDR3 bases are TGTGCCAGCAGTCCCGGGGGGTTTTCCTATGGCTACACCTTC. It codes for CASSPGGFSYGYTF.

V usage is TRBV28 and J usage is TRBJ1-4; D is undetermined. The CDR3 consists of 11 residues. Germline loops: CDR1 MDHEN, CDR2 SYDVKM. V lost 3 bases and J lost 8, with 4 bases in between. The CDR3 here is CASSLGEKLFF. The CDR3 nucleotides read TGTGCCAGCAGTTTGGGAGAAAAACTGTTTTTT.

J is TRBJ2-1 and V is TRBV7-6; 9 bases agree with TRBD2. Trimming removed 5 bases from V and 8 bases from J; junction bases left unmatched: 16. CDR1 and CDR2 (germline): SGHVS, FNYEAQ. The CDR3 is made up of 17 amino acids. CDR3 nucleotide sequence: TGTGCCAGCAGCCAACGACTGGCGGGAGGGCCTGGAGATGAGCAGTTCTTC. Translating it yields CASSQRLAGGPGDEQFF.

The chain joins TRBV19 to TRBJ2-7; possibly TRBD1 for D (5 bases). Trimming left V 2 bases short and J 5 bases short, with 7 bases between. The CDR3 spans 12 residues. Germline lookup yields CDR1 LNHDA and CDR2 SQIVND (reference sequence). The CDR3 DNA sequence: TGTGCCAGTAGTATACAGGGAAACGAGCAGTACTTC. Translation gives CASSIQGNEQYF.

This chain links TRBV2 with TRBJ2-7; TRBD2 matches 12 bases. Losses at the gene ends were 3 bases for V and 4 bases for J; bases not matched to a gene: 4. From germline, CDR1 is SNHLY and CDR2 FYNNEI. The CDR3 consists of 15 residues. CDR3 sequence reads: CASSETSGSSYEQYF. The CDR3 DNA is TGTGCCAGCAGTGAGACTAGCGGGAGTTCGTACGAGCAGTACTTC. Combining the CDR3 with reference TRBV2 and TRBJ2-7 gives the whole variable domain EPEVTQTPSHQVTQMGQEVILRCVPISNHLYFYWYRQILGQKVEFLVSFYNNEISEKSEIFDDQFSVERPDGSNFTLKIRSTKLEDSAMYFCASSETSGSSYEQYFGPGTRLTVT.

V and J are TRBV9 and TRBJ2-5; 8 positions agree with TRBD2. The CDR3 is made up of 15 amino acids. J lost 5 bases, V lost 0 bases, and 6 bases had no gene match. Germline V CDR1 and CDR2: SGDLS, YYNGEE. CDR3 protein: CASSVEGLARETQYF. CDR3 nucleotides: TGTGCCAGCAGCGTAGAAGGACTAGCACGGGAGACCCAGTACTTC.

V usage is TRBV4-2 and J usage is TRBJ1-5; tentatively, D is TRBD1 (6 bases). The CDR3 sequence is 16 residues long. V shed 0 bases and J shed 7 bases, with 16 bases lying between them. Germline V lookup: CDR1 LGHNA, CDR2 YNFKEQ. The CDR3 DNA is TGTGCCAGCAGCCAAGATTTGAGGGGGTCTGGGCAGCCCCAGCATTTT. Translated, it gives CASSQDLRGSGQPQHF.